The 30 T cell receptor beta chains below come from one sample, sequenced in a study of beta chain features in type 1 diabetes. Every isolated RNA sample was fully reverse transcribed, so sequencing captured expressed TCRB transcripts. Libraries were prepared by immunoSEQ multiplex PCR; TCRdb keeps only in-frame clonotypes and omits some of them. Of about 410,000 clones in the sample, approximately 15% were seen once. Source material: naive CD4+ T cells from blood. The source of these receptors is a man aged 30 to 39 in good health.

This clone came up a few times. The chain joins TRBV18 to TRBJ2-1, with D perhaps matching TRBD2 (5 bases). V was trimmed by 3 bases and J by 6 bases, leaving 9 bases between them. Per germline, CDR1 KGHSH and CDR2 LQKENI. This CDR3 has 13 amino acids. CDR3 sequence (DNA): TGTGCCAGCTCACCCGGACTCGGCAATGAGCAGTTCTTC. Its protein product is CASSPGLGNEQFF.

V and J are TRBV7-3 and TRBJ2-3, with a possible D match to TRBD2 (6 bases). Trimming took off 2 bases at V and 1 base at J, with 10 bases between the two ends. The CDR3 has 15 residues. Germline CDR1 SGHTA, CDR2 FQGTGA. The CDR3 DNA is TGTGCCAGCAGCTTAGGGTCTAGCGGCACAGATACGCAGTATTTT. Translating it yields CASSLGSSGTDTQYF.

The CDR3 DNA reads as TGCGCCAGCAGCCAACTTTTGCAGGCACCCACCTTC. Translated: CASSQLLQAPTF. The chain couples TRBV4-1 to TRBJ1-2; D gene unclear. The CDR3 is 12 amino acids. V was cut by 2 bases and J by 13 bases, with 14 bases left in between. Germline CDR1 and CDR2: MGHRA and YSYEKL.

J is TRBJ2-7 and V is TRBV19, with 8 bases fitting TRBD1. The V segment lost 7 bases and the J segment 5 bases; nucleotides outside the gene matches: 7. Germline values: CDR1 LNHDA, CDR2 SQIVND (reference sequence). This CDR3 has 13 residues. Here the CDR3 DNA reads TGTGCCAGTAATCGGCAGGGGGCCAACGAGCAGTACTTC. As protein: CASNRQGANEQYF.

This clone was seen only a few times. The chain employs TRBV18 and TRBJ1-1, with D unresolved. The CDR3 totals 14 residues. V was clipped by 1 base and J by 1 base, with 7 bases between them. Germline V gene sequence: CDR1 KGHSH, CDR2 LQKENI. CDR3 nucleotides: TGTGCCAGCTCACCACTTGGTGGGAACACTGAAGCTTTCTTT. It translates to CASSPLGGNTEAFF. The variable domain in full, completed from reference TRBV18 and TRBJ1-1, reads NAGVMQNPRHLVRRRGQEARLRCSPMKGHSHVYWYRQLPEEGLKFMVYLQKENIIDESGMPKERFSAEFPKEGPSILRIQQVVRGDSAAYFCASSPLGGNTEAFFGQGTRLTVV.

The chain uses TRBV4-1 and TRBJ2-5, with D possibly TRBD2 on 5 matching bases. Germline CDR1 and CDR2: MGHRA and YSYEKL. V gave up 1 base and J gave up 5 bases, with 11 bases separating them. CDR3 length: 14 residues. The CDR3 reads CASSQASFQETQYF. The DNA for the CDR3 is TGCGCCAGCAGCCAAGCTAGCTTCCAGGAGACCCAGTACTTC.

V gene TRBV2 combines with J gene TRBJ2-5, with 12 bases lining up with TRBD2. J lost 3 bases, V lost 0 bases, and 2 bases had no gene match. The CDR3 extends over 16 amino acids. CDR1 SNHLY and CDR2 FYNNEI come from the germline V gene. CDR3 bases: TGTGCCAGCAGTGAAGCCCTAGCGGGAGGGGAAGAGACCCAGTACTTC. This encodes CASSEALAGGEETQYF.

This clone was seen more than once but under ten times. The chain joins TRBV19 to TRBJ2-3; TRBD1 agrees at 7 bases. The V gene's germline CDR1 is LNHDA and CDR2 SQIVND (reference sequence). The CDR3 totals 16 residues. Losses at the gene ends were 5 bases for V and 1 base for J; bases not matched to a gene: 9. The CDR3 is CASSADRARGTDTQYF. The CDR3 DNA reads TGTGCCAGTAGTGCCGACAGGGCCCGGGGCACAGATACGCAGTATTTT.

For the CDR3, the DNA is TGTGCCACCAGCAGCCCAGGGATCCGGCTAACTGTGTACTATGGCTACACCTTC. Translating gives CATSSPGIRLTVYYGYTF. This chain uses TRBV15 with TRBJ1-2, with D perhaps matching TRBD1 (5 bases). The CDR3 length is 18 residues. Germline V gene sequence: CDR1 LNHNV, CDR2 YYDKDF (reference sequence). V shed 3 bases and J shed 3 bases, with 23 bases lying between them.

The chain combines TRBV5-1 with TRBJ2-3, with TRBD1 matching 7 bases. The CDR3 has 14 residues. Per the germline V gene, CDR1 is SGHRS and CDR2 is YFSETQ. V gave up 5 bases and J gave up 4 bases; unmatched junction bases: 7. The CDR3 coding sequence is TGCGCCAGCAGAGATACAGGGGCGGCAGATACGCAGTATTTT. As protein: CASRDTGAADTQYF.

In its sample, this clone was seen a few times. The J gene is TRBJ2-3, the V gene TRBV4-1; the D is unclear. The V end lost 1 base, the J end lost 4 bases, and 15 bases lay between the germline ends. Germline V gene lookup returns CDR1 MGHRA and CDR2 YSYEKL. CDR3 length equals 16 residues. CDR3 bases: TGCGCCAGCAGCCAAGGACCAGGCGCCCGGGCAGATACGCAGTATTTT. This gives the protein CASSQGPGARADTQYF.

The rearrangement links TRBV5-6 to TRBJ2-5; D is unclear. In germline, CDR1 is SGHDT, CDR2 YYEEEE. CDR3 length: 11 residues. V gave up 7 bases and J gave up 3 bases, with 7 bases separating them. The CDR3 sequence: CASGLEETQYF. In DNA form, the CDR3 reads TGTGCCAGCGGGCTAGAAGAGACCCAGTACTTC.

This clone was found once. V is TRBV19 and J is TRBJ2-5, with D possibly being TRBD1 (6 bases). The V and J ends lost 10 bases and 0 bases respectively, with 15 bases between them. CDR1 and CDR2 from the germline V gene are LNHDA and SQIVND (reference sequence). There are 14 residues in the CDR3. CDR3 sequence reads: CATSLRDNQETQYF. CDR3 DNA sequence: TGTGCCACCTCACTTCGGGACAACCAAGAGACCCAGTACTTC.

The chain links TRBV30 to TRBJ1-4; D is unclear. From germline, CDR1 is GTSNPN and CDR2 SVGIG (reference sequence). The CDR3 contains 14 residues. V lost 1 base, J lost 4 bases, and 10 bases lay in between. This CDR3 reads CAWSGTVDNEKLFF. In nucleotides, the CDR3 is TGTGCCTGGAGTGGGACGGTTGATAATGAAAAACTGTTTTTT. The variable domain in full, with the rest retrieved from reference TRBV30 and TRBJ1-4, is SQTIHQWPATLVQPVGSPLSLECTVEGTSNPNLYWYRQAAGRGLQLLFYSVGIGQISSEVPQNLSASRPQDRQFILSSKKLLLSDSGFYLCAWSGTVDNEKLFFGSGTQLSVL.

The chain couples TRBV7-2 to TRBJ2-1, with D hard to call. Trimming removed 1 base at V and 0 bases at J, with 10 bases between. The V gene's germline CDR1 is SGHTA and CDR2 FQGNSA. This CDR3 has 16 residues. The CDR3 reads CASSLGVISSYNEQFF. CDR3 bases: TGTGCCAGCAGCTTAGGAGTGATTAGCTCCTACAATGAGCAGTTCTTC.

Only a few counts were recorded for this clone. The chain is built from TRBV15 and TRBJ2-1; weak D call: TRBD1 (6 bases). V gave up 2 bases and J gave up 0 bases, with 11 bases separating them. The germline gives CDR1 LNHNV, CDR2 YYDKDF (reference sequence). This CDR3 comprises 16 residues. The CDR3 is CATSRSTDSSYNEQFF. The CDR3 DNA sequence: TGTGCCACCAGCAGATCGACGGACAGCTCCTACAATGAGCAGTTCTTC.

This clone was counted a few times. This chain joins TRBV7-9 and TRBJ2-4, with D perhaps matching TRBD1 (5 bases). Germline lookup yields CDR1 SEHNR and CDR2 FQNEAQ (reference sequence). There are 15 residues in the CDR3. Trimming shortened V by 1 base and J by 3 bases, and 10 bases separated the two germline ends. The CDR3 spells CASSLGDRDKNIQYF. The CDR3 DNA reads as TGTGCCAGCAGCTTAGGAGACAGAGACAAAAACATTCAGTACTTC. Looking up the rest from reference TRBV7-9 and TRBJ2-4 gives the full variable domain: DTGVSQNPRHKITKRGQNVTFRCDPISEHNRLYWYRQTLGQGPEFLTYFQNEAQLEKSRLLSDRFSAERPKGSFSTLEIQRTEQGDSAMYLCASSLGDRDKNIQYFGAGTRLSVL.

The J gene is TRBJ1-5, the V gene TRBV6-5, with TRBD1 as a possible D gene (6 bases). Trimming shortened V by 6 bases and J by 4 bases, and 16 bases separated the two germline ends. The CDR3 consists of 15 residues. Germline CDR1 MNHEY, CDR2 SVGAGI. CDR3 in amino acids: CASSPLGGGNQPQHF. The CDR3 nucleotides are TGTGCCAGCAGCCCACTCGGAGGGGGGAATCAGCCCCAGCATTTT.

The chain has TRBV2 and TRBJ2-2; a possible D gene is TRBD2 (5 bases). This CDR3 comprises 15 residues. V was pared by 6 bases and J by 5 bases, with 16 bases between. Germline V lookup: CDR1 SNHLY, CDR2 FYNNEI. In DNA, the CDR3 is TGTGCCAGCAGAGCCGGGATGCCCTCAACCGGGGAGCTGTTTTTT. It translates to CASRAGMPSTGELFF.

The chain has TRBV7-9 and TRBJ1-6; D unclear. The V end lost 4 bases, the J end lost 7 bases, and 11 bases lay between the germline ends. Germline V CDR1 and CDR2: SEHNR, FQNEAQ (reference sequence). The CDR3 extends over 14 amino acids. Written as DNA, the CDR3 is TGTGCCAGCAGCTCGACCTTAGTCAATTCACCCCTCCACTTT. The encoded protein is CASSSTLVNSPLHF.

As regards this clone: The same CDR3 arises from other DNA sequences in this sample as well. This rearrangement joins TRBV7-9 to TRBJ2-5; D not certain. The CDR3 length is 12 residues. The V and J ends lost 3 bases and 2 bases respectively, with 4 bases between them. Germline lookup yields CDR1 SEHNR and CDR2 FQNEAQ (reference sequence). In nucleotides, the CDR3 is TGTGCCAGCAGCTTGAAGCAAGAGACCCAGTACTTC. This sequence encodes CASSLKQETQYF.

This chain connects TRBV12-5 to TRBJ1-1; 7 bases match TRBD1. V was clipped by 3 bases and J by 1 base; unmatched bases: 2. Germline-derived CDR1 and CDR2 are LGHNT and FRNRAP. This CDR3 spans 14 amino acids. CDR3 protein: CASGLQGTNTEAFF. CDR3 DNA: TGTGCTAGTGGTTTACAGGGGACGAACACTGAAGCTTTCTTT.

The rearrangement joins TRBV11-2 to TRBJ2-7; possibly TRBD1 for D (5 bases). The V end was cut by 3 bases, the J end by 5 bases, with 17 bases between. Germline V gives CDR1 SGHAT, CDR2 FQNNGV. The length of the CDR3 is 15 residues. CDR3 residues: CASSFPGKWIHEQYF. The DNA for the CDR3 is TGTGCCAGCAGCTTCCCAGGGAAGTGGATCCACGAGCAGTACTTC.

This clone showed up just a few times. The V call is TRBV25-1, the J call TRBJ2-7, with 11 nucleotides matching TRBD1. Per germline, CDR1 MGHDK and CDR2 SYGVNS. This CDR3 has 16 amino acids. V shed 3 bases and J 2 bases; nucleotides not matched to a gene: 6. The CDR3 DNA follows: TGTGCCAGCAGTGACCGTAAGGACAGGGGGCCCTACGAGCAGTACTTC. This gives the protein CASSDRKDRGPYEQYF.

The CDR3 loop reads CASSIYGTLNQPQHF. In DNA form, the CDR3 reads TGTGCCAGCAGCATTTACGGGACGCTAAATCAGCCCCAGCATTTT. V is TRBV9 and J is TRBJ1-5, with D possibly being TRBD1 (5 bases). Between the trimmed V and J ends, which lost 4 bases and 4 bases, there was a span of 15 bases. The length of the CDR3 is 15 residues. The V gene's germline CDR1 is SGDLS and CDR2 YYNGEE.

The table lists this clone with many counts. The chain carries TRBV30 and TRBJ2-1, with 7 bases matching TRBD2. V was pared by 3 bases and J by 7 bases, with 3 bases of the junction left unmatched. CDR1 is GTSNPN, CDR2 SVGIG, per germline (reference sequence). CDR3 length: 12 amino acids. The chain's CDR3 is CAWSAGGNEQFF. The CDR3 nucleotides read TGTGCCTGGAGCGCCGGGGGGAATGAGCAGTTCTTC.

V is TRBV27 and J is TRBJ1-6; possibly TRBD1 for D (5 bases). V lost 4 bases and J lost 5, with 6 bases in between. The CDR3 sequence is 13 residues long. From germline, CDR1 is MNHEY and CDR2 SMNVEV (reference sequence). CDR3 DNA sequence: TGTGCCAGCAGTTACAGGAATAATTCACCCCTCCACTTT. Residues: CASSYRNNSPLHF.

This clone was observed a few times. The V gene is TRBV2, the J gene TRBJ2-5; 8 bases map to TRBD2. V was clipped by 6 bases and J by 5 bases; unmatched bases: 5. Germline lookup yields CDR1 SNHLY and CDR2 FYNNEI. The length of the CDR3 is 13 residues. CDR3 loop: CASSGTRAETQYF. The CDR3 nucleotides are TGTGCCAGCAGCGGGACTAGGGCGGAGACCCAGTACTTC.

The gene calls are TRBV9 and TRBJ2-7, with 13 bases matching TRBD2. V was pared by 5 bases and J by 2 bases, with 4 bases of the junction left unmatched. Germline V gene sequence: CDR1 SGDLS, CDR2 YYNGEE. CDR3 length: 15 amino acids. This CDR3 reads CASSGGLAGTYEQYF. The DNA for the CDR3 is TGTGCCAGCAGTGGGGGACTAGCGGGGACCTACGAGCAGTACTTC.

The genes are TRBV4-1 and TRBJ2-5, with unresolved D. CDR1 is MGHRA and CDR2 is YSYEKL in the germline V gene. The ends were cut back, 1 base at V and 5 bases at J, with 11 bases in the middle. The CDR3 has 14 residues. CDR3 protein: CASSQVNRVETQYF. The CDR3 DNA is TGCGCCAGCAGCCAAGTAAATAGAGTGGAGACCCAGTACTTC.